What follows are 8 T cell receptor beta chains derived from one specimen sequenced in a study of vaccination and CD4 T cells after COVID-19. The Oncomine TCR Beta short-read assay generated sequence data from the DNA of cultured CD4+ T cells. TCRdb fed the PCR reads into MiXCR, producing one record per CDR3 protein. The table records 21,000 or so distinct CDR3 sequences, around 48% of them present only once. These receptors' targets are unknown. The treatment is: roughly 10-day PBMC culture with coronavirus spike peptide pools or control peptides (ViraFEST assay). Sequencing used CD4+ T cells from blood, cultured in vitro. These receptors were collected from a human donor who had recovered from COVID-19.

This chain links TRBV11-3 with TRBJ2-2, with D possibly TRBD1 on 5 matching bases. V was pared by 5 bases and J by 3 bases, with 10 bases between. In germline, CDR1 is SGHNT, CDR2 YENEEA. The CDR3 consists of 14 residues. The DNA for the CDR3 is TGTGCCAGCAGCGACAGACAGTACACCGGGGAGCTGTTTTTT. It codes for CASSDRQYTGELFF.

The chain combines TRBV7-8 with TRBJ1-4; D gene uncertain. Germline V gene sequence: CDR1 SGHVS, CDR2 FQNEAQ. CDR3 length: 13 amino acids. The ends were cut back, 5 bases at V and 8 bases at J, with 12 bases in the middle. CDR3 region: CASSLDQREKLFF. The CDR3 DNA sequence: TGTGCCAGCAGCCTTGACCAAAGGGAAAAACTGTTTTTT. Using reference TRBV7-8 and TRBJ1-4 for the parts outside the CDR3, the full variable domain is GAGVSQSPRYKVAKRGQDVALRCDPISGHVSLFWYQQALGQGPEFLTYFQNEAQLDKSGLPSDRFFAERPEGSVSTLKIQRTQQEDSAVYLCASSLDQREKLFFGSGTQLSVL.

The CDR3 region is CASNVPGRNQPQHF. The CDR3 nucleotides read TGTGCCAGCAACGTCCCGGGACGGAATCAGCCCCAGCATTTT. This chain links TRBV6-1 with TRBJ1-5, with a weak D call TRBD1 (5 bases). From germline, CDR1 is MNHNS and CDR2 SASEGT. The V gene lost 7 bases and the J gene lost 4 bases, with 14 bases spanning the gap. The CDR3 length is 14 residues.

This clonotype has only a few counts. V gene TRBV6-5 combines with J gene TRBJ1-2; D remains ambiguous. Germline values: CDR1 MNHEY, CDR2 SVGAGI. The CDR3 length is 14 residues. Trimming shortened V by 0 bases and J by 2 bases, and 7 bases separated the two germline ends. The chain's CDR3 is CASSYSALNYGYTF. CDR3 sequence (DNA): TGTGCCAGCAGTTACTCGGCCTTAAACTATGGCTACACCTTC.

This chain joins TRBV5-4 and TRBJ2-1, with D maybe TRBD1 (6 bases). This CDR3 comprises 15 residues. Trimming cost V 6 bases and J 6 bases, with 19 bases left between them. Per the germline V gene, CDR1 is SGHNT and CDR2 is YYREEE (reference sequence). The CDR3 spells CASTIRGINGNEQFF. The CDR3 bases are TGTGCCAGCACCATCAGGGGTATCAACGGCAATGAGCAGTTCTTC. The whole variable domain, remainder taken from reference TRBV5-4 and TRBJ2-1, is ETGVTQSPTHLIKTRGQQVTLRCSSQSGHNTVSWYQQALGQGPQFIFQYYREEENGRGNFPPRFSGLQFPNYSSELNVNALELDDSALYLCASTIRGINGNEQFFGPGTRLTVL.

Of note for this clonotype: A much more abundant neighbour one base away suggests this may be a read error. This rearrangement joins TRBV10-3 to TRBJ1-2; no reliable D call. Trimming shortened V by 10 bases and J by 3 bases, and 18 bases separated the two germline ends. Germline V gene sequence: CDR1 ENHRY, CDR2 SYGVKD. CDR3 length: 14 residues. The CDR3: CATRAPSEDYGYTF. In DNA form, the CDR3 reads TGTGCCACTCGGGCCCCCTCAGAGGACTATGGCTACACCTTC.

This clonotype was seen a handful of times. The chain has TRBV12-1 and TRBJ2-7; the DNA was not used to check the table's D call, TRBD1. TRBV12-1 is reported as a pseudogene. The CDR3 is 12 amino acids. CDR3 protein: CASSDVLPGQYF. In nucleotides, the CDR3 is TGTGCCAGCAGCGACGTCCTTCCCGGACAGTACTTC.

This clonotype showed up just a few times. The chain is built from TRBV10-3 and TRBJ2-7; tentative D call: TRBD2 (6 bases). Germline assignment: CDR1 ENHRY and CDR2 SYGVKD. Between the trimmed V and J ends, which lost 0 bases and 6 bases, there was a span of 12 bases. This CDR3 comprises 14 residues. The DNA for the CDR3 is TGTGCCATCAGTGAGTCATGGGGGGAAGGCGAGCAGTACTTC. It translates to CAISESWGEGEQYF.